This TCR beta chain was identified during a study of glioma-infiltrating T cells. The study's findings and limits: CDR3 overlap between tissue and blood was very small.

The iRepertoire nested amplicon-rescue multiplex PCR amplified TCR alpha and beta CDR3s from RNA. MiXCR, run by TCRdb on the multiplex PCR reads, gives a single entry per CDR3 protein. This repertoire shows 150,000 to 200,000 distinct CDR3 sequences, about 47% found once; its top ten account for over 4%. The CDR3 totals 12 residues. CDR1 and CDR2 (germline): SNHLY, FYNNEI. As concerns this clonotype: Antigen specificity is unknown. One junction end disagrees with the germline gene, perhaps due to a read error.

This sequence originates from a human donor with low-grade glioma or glioblastoma, undergoing nonglioma brain surgery, or in good health (not recorded which). The sequencing sample was made of glioma tissue, nonneoplastic brain tissue, or PBMCs (not recorded which). The rearrangement links TRBV2 to TRBJ2-5; 9 nucleotides match TRBD2. CDR3 amino acids: CASSEAGGTQYF. DNA for the CDR3: TGTGCTAGCAGTGAAGCGGGAGGGACCCAGTACTTC.